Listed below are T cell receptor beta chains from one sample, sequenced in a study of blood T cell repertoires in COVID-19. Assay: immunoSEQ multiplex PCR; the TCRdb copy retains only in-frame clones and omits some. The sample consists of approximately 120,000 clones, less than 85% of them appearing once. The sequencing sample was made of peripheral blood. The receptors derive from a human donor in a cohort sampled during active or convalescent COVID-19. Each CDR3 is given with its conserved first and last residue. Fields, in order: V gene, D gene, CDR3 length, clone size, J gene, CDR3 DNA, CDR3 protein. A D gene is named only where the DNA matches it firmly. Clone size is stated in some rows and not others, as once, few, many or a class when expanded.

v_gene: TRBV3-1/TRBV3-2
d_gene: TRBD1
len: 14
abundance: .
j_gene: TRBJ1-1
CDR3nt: TGTGCCAGCAGCCCCGACAGGGGGCTCGTTGAAGCTTTCTTT
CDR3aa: CASSPDRGLVEAFF

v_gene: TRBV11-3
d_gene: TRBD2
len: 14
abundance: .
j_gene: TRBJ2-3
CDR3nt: TGTGCCAGCAGCCGCGGGGGAAGCACAGATACGCAGTATTTT
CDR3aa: CASSRGGSTDTQYF

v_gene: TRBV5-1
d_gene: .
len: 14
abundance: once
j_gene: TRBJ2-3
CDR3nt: TGCGCCAGCAGCTTGGGTCTAGGCGTGGATACGCAGTATTTT
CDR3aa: CASSLGLGVDTQYF

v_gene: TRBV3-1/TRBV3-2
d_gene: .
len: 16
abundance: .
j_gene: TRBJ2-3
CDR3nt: TGTGCCAGCAGCCAAGATGGTAACAGGTACACAGATACGCAGTATTTT
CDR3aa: CASSQDGNRYTDTQYF

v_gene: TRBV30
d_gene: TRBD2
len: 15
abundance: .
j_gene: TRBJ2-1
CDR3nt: TGTGCCTGGAGTGGGGGGGGTCTCCCCTACAATGAGCAGTTCTTC
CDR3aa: CAWSGGGLPYNEQFF

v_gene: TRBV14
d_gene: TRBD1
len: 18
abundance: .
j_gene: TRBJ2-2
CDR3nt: TGTGCCAGCAGCCCAAAGTCCGGGACAGGGATCAACACCGGGGAGCTGTTTTTT
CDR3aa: CASSPKSGTGINTGELFF

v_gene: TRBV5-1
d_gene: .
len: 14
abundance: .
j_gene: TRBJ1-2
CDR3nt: TGCGCCAGCAGAGATCAGGCAGGTGACTATGGCTACACCTTC
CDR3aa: CASRDQAGDYGYTF

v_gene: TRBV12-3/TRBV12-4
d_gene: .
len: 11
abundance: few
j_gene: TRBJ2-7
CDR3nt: TGTGCCAGCAGTTTAAAAGCGGAGCAGTACTTC
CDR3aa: CASSLKAEQYF

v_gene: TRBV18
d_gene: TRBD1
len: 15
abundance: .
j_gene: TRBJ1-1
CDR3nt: TGTGCCAGCTCACCACCGGAGGGGGCTCGAACTGAAGCTTTCTTT
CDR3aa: CASSPPEGARTEAFF

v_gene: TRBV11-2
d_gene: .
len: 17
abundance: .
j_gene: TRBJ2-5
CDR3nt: TGTGCCAGCAGCTTAAGACCGGCTAGCCCCTCTGGTGAGACCCAGTACTTC
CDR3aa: CASSLRPASPSGETQYF

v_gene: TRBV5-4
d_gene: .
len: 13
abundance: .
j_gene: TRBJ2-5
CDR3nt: TGTGCCAGCTCCACCTATAGCTCCGAGACCCAGTACTTC
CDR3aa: CASSTYSSETQYF

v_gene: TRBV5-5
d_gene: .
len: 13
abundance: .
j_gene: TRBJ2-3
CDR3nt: TGTGCCAGCAACACAGGGCATAGAGATACGCAGTATTTT
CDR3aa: CASNTGHRDTQYF